This T cell receptor (beta chain) is from a study of neurological immune-mediated disorders. Germline V lookup: CDR1 SGHRS, CDR2 YFSETQ. Unmatched junction bases numbered 6, after V lost 0 bases and J lost 5 bases. This CDR3 spans 15 amino acids. This clonotype appeared many times. TCRdb re-called the 5' RACE reads with MiXCR, one entry per CDR3 protein. The sample shows 39,000 or so distinct CDR3 sequences, about 4.8% of them seen only once. Each sorted-subset library came from about a million CD4+ or CD8+ T cells. The receptor was derived from a man between 18 and 29 years old in good health. Sequencing was performed on CD4+ T cells from blood. The J gene is TRBJ2-7, the V gene TRBV5-1; 9 nucleotides agree with TRBD1. The CDR3 sequence: CASSLGTGQGNEQYF. CDR3 in DNA: TGCGCCAGCAGCTTGGGAACGGGACAGGGCAACGAGCAGTACTTC.